The clone carrying this T cell receptor beta chain was seen only a few times. How the authors handled the data: Researchers report that nucleated cell counts were estimated from reference gene primer amplification. Sequencing was performed with immunoSEQ multiplex PCR; in TCRdb, only in-frame clones are kept and a portion is missing. Clone size and the V and J calls come from that table; the DNA yielded D and trimming. The sample shows about 25,000 clones, around 82% of them seen only once. The V end lost 7 bases, the J end lost 10 bases, and 31 bases lay between the germline ends. Germline CDR1 LNHDA, CDR2 SQIVND (reference sequence). The CDR3 is made up of 18 amino acids. The entry originates in a study of blood T cell repertoires in COVID-19. Study at large: Italy, Spain and the United States were the sources of the convalescent and acute COVID-19 samples. Sample material is recorded as cDNA or gDNA derived from T cells, B-cell-depleted T cells, or PBMCs.

The gene calls are TRBV19 and TRBJ1-4, with D possibly TRBD1 on 6 matching bases. This receptor was identified in a man aged 80 or over with active or convalescent COVID-19. Sequenced: peripheral blood. The CDR3 here is CASTINLQLGTGHGKLFF. DNA of the CDR3: TGTGCCAGTACCATAAACCTTCAGTTGGGTACAGGGCATGGAAAACTGTTTTTT.